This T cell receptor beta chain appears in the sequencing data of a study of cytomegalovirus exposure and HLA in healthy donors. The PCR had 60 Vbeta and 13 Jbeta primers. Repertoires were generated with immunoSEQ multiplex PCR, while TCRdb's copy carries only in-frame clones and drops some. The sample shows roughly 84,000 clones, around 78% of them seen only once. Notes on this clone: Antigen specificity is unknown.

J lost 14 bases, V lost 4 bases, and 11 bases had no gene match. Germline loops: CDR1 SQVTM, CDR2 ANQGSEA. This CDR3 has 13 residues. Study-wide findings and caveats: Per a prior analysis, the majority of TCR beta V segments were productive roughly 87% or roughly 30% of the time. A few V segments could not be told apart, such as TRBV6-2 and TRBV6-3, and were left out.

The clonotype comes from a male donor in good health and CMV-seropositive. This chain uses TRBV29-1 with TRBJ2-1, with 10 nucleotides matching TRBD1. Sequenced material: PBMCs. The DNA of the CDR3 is TGCAGCGTTGGAGGACAGGGGGACCGTTTTGAGTTCTTC. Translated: CSVGGQGDRFEFF.